This T cell receptor (beta chain) comes out of a study of blood T cells in healthy people across ages. Study-level findings and limits: The fall in TCR beta diversity per million T cells was roughly linear with age. Changes in expanded clonotypes were possibly confounded, as the CMV status of donors was unknown. Since the PBMCs were unsorted, naive and antigen-experienced cells could not be conclusively compared.

With a J-beta primer mix and a sample-barcoded 5' primer, a second PCR ran 7 to 11 cycles. MiXCR, run by TCRdb on the 5' RACE reads, gives a single entry per CDR3 protein. The table has some 1,800,000 distinct CDR3 sequences, about two fifths seen once. Donors gave around 9.3 milliliters of peripheral blood apiece. CDR3 size: 14 residues. The germline CDR1 and CDR2 sequences are SQVTM and ANQGSEA. V gave up 1 base and J gave up 1 base, with 10 bases separating them. About this clonotype: Its matching antigen is unknown.

This TCR was recovered from a human donor in good health. What was sequenced was blood. The V gene is TRBV29-1, the J gene TRBJ2-5; possible D gene TRBD1, 5 bases. CDR3 in DNA: TGCAGCGTTGAAGTGGACATGGGCCAAGAGACCCAGTACTTC. Translation gives CSVEVDMGQETQYF. Complete variable domain (other parts from reference TRBV29-1 and TRBJ2-5): SAVISQKPSRDICQRGTSLTIQCQVDSQVTMMFWYRQQPGQSLTLIATANQGSEATYESGFVIDKFPISRPNLTFSTLTVSNMSPEDSSIYLCSVEVDMGQETQYFGPGTRLLVL.